This T cell receptor beta chain came from a study of T cell responses to AZD1222 COVID-19 vaccine. The method was immunoSEQ multiplex PCR; TCRdb's version includes in-frame clones alone and lacks a portion of them. In the table there are tens of thousands of clones, 85% to 90% of which are singletons. Pooling of second doses given at about 4 or about 12 weeks was done. Points on this clone: The target antigen is unknown.

The CDR3 spans 13 residues. Trimming took off 2 bases at V and 5 bases at J, with 10 bases between the two ends. General study points: A mostly white British donor set with more females was recruited, and clonal diversity was possibly underestimated. Seropositivity was recorded at baseline in only 6 or 7 AZD1222 recipients.

Material: peripheral blood, obtained 28 days after the second AZD1222 dose. The chain recombines TRBV12-3 or TRBV12-4 with TRBJ2-7; D may be TRBD1 (5 bases). The sequence was collected from an adult who received the AZD1222 COVID-19 vaccine. The CDR3 reads CASSLWTINEQYF. The CDR3 DNA is TGTGCCAGCAGTTTATGGACAATAAACGAGCAGTACTTC.